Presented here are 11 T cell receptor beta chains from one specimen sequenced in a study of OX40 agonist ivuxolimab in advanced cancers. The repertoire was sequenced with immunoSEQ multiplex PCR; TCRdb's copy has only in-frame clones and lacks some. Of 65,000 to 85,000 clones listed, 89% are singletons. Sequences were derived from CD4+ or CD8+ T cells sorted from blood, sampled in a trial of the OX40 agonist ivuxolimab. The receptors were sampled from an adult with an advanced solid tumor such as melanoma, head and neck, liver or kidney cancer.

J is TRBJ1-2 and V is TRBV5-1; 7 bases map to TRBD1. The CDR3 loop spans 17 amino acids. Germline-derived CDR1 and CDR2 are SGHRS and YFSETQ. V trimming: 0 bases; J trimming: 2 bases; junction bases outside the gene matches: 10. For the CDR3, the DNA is TGCGCCAGCAGCTTGGAAACAGGGGTCGGTAACAACTATGGCTACACCTTC. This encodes CASSLETGVGNNYGYTF. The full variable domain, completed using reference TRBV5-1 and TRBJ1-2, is KAGVTQTPRYLIKTRGQQVTLSCSPISGHRSVSWYQQTPGQGLQFLFEYFSETQRNKGNFPGRFSGRQFSNSRSEMNVSTLELGDSALYLCASSLETGVGNNYGYTFGSGTRLTVV.

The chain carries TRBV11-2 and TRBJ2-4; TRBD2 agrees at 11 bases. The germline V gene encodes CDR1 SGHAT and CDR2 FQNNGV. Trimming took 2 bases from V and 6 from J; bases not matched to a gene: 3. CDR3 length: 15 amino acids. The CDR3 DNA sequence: TGTGCCAGCAGCTTAAGACTAGCGGGACTAAACATTCAGTACTTC. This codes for CASSLRLAGLNIQYF.

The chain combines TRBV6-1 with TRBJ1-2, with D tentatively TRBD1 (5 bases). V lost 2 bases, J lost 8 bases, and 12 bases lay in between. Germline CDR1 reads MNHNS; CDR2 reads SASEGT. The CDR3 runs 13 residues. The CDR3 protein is CASSEQGPLGYTF. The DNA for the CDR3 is TGTGCCAGCAGTGAACAGGGCCCCCTGGGCTACACCTTC.

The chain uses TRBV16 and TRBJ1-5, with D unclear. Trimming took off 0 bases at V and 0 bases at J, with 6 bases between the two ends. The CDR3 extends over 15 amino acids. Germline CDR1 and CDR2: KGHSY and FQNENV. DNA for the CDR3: TGTGCCAGCAGCCAATCGAGATATAGCAATCAGCCCCAGCATTTT. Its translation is CASSQSRYSNQPQHF.

The CDR3 spells CASSFAAGYGYTF. In nucleotides, the CDR3 is TGTGCCAGCAGTTTCGCCGCTGGCTATGGCTACACCTTC. This rearrangement joins TRBV27 to TRBJ1-2; D not certain. The V end was cut by 3 bases, the J end by 4 bases, with 9 bases between. This CDR3 has 13 residues. The germline V gene has CDR1 MNHEY and CDR2 SMNVEV (reference sequence).

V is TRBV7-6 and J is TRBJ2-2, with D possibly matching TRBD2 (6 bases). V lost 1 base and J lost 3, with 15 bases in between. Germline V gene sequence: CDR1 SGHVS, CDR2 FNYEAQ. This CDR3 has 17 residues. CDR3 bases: TGTGCCAGCAGCTTAGTGCCCCTTTGGGACTACACCGGGGAGCTGTTTTTT. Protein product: CASSLVPLWDYTGELFF.

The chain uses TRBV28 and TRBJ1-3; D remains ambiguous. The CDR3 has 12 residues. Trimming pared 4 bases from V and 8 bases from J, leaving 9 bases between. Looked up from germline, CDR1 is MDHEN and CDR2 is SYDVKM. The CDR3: CASSSHRYTIYF. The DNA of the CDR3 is TGTGCCAGCAGTTCCCATCGCTACACCATATATTTT.

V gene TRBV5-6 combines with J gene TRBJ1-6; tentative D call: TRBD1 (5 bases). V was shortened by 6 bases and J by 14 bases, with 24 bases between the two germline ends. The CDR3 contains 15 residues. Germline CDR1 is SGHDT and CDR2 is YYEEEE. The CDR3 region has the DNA TGTGCCAGCACGGGGAGGACACCTGAAATAGGGGCCCTCCACTTT. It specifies CASTGRTPEIGALHF. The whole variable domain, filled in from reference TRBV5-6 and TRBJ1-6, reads DAGVTQSPTHLIKTRGQQVTLRCSPKSGHDTVSWYQQALGQGPQFIFQYYEEEERQRGNFPDRFSGHQFPNYSSELNVNALLLGDSALYLCASTGRTPEIGALHFGNGTRLTVT.

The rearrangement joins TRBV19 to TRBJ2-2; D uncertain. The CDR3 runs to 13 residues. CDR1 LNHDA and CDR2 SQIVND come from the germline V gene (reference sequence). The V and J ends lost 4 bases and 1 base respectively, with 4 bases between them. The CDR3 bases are TGTGCCAGTAGTACGGAGAACACCGGGGAGCTGTTTTTT. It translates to CASSTENTGELFF.

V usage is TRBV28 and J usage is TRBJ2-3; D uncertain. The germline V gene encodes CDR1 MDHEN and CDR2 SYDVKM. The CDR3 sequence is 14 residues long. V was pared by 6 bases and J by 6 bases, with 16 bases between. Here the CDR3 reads CASSLRTPEDTQYF. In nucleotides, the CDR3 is TGTGCCAGCAGCCTCCGGACCCCAGAGGATACGCAGTATTTT.

DNA for the CDR3: TGCGCCAGCAGCGTGACAGGGAATGATGAGCAGTTCTTC. This codes for CASSVTGNDEQFF. The gene calls are TRBV5-1 and TRBJ2-1, with 7 bases that match TRBD1. Germline V CDR1 and CDR2: SGHRS, YFSETQ. The CDR3 spans 13 residues. J was trimmed by 8 bases and V by 4 bases; bases with no gene match: 6.